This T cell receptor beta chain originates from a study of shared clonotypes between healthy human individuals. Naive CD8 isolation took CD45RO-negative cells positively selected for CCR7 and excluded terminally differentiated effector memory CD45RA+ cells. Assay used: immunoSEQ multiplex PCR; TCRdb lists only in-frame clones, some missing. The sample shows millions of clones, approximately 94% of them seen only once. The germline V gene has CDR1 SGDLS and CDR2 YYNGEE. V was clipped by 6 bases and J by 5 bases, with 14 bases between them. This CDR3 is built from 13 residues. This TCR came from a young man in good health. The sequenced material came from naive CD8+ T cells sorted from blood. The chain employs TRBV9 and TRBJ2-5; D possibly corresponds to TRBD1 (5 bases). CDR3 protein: CASNFQGGETQYF. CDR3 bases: TGTGCCAGCAATTTTCAGGGCGGCGAGACCCAGTACTTC.